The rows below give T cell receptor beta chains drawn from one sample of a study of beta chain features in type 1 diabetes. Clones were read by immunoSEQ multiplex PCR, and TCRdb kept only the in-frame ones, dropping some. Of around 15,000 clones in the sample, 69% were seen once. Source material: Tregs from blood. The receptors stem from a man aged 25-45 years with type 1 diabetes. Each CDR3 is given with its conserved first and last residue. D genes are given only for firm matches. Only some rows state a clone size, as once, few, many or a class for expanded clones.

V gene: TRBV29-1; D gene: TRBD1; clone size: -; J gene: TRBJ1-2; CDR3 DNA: TGCAGCGTCCCGGGACAGGGGGCGTATGGCTACACCTTC; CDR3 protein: CSVPGQGAYGYTF
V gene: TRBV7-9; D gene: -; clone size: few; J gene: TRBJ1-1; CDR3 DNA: TGTGCCAGCAGCTTAGGACAAAACACTGAAGCTTTCTTT; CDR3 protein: CASSLGQNTEAFF
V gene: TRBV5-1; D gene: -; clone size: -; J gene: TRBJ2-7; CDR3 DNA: TGCGCCAGCAGCTTAGCTCTCGGGGACGAGCAGTACTTC; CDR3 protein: CASSLALGDEQYF
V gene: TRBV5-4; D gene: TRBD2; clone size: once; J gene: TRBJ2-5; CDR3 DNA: TGTGCCAGCAGCCCCCGGTTACTAGCGGGAGGAGGGCAAGAGACCCAGTACTTC; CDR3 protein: CASSPRLLAGGGQETQYF
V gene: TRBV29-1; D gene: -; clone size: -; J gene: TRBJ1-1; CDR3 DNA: TGCAGCGGGATGGGGGGGGAAGCTTTCTTT; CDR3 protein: CSGMGGEAFF
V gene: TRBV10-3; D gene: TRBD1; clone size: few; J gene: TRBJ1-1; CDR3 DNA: TGTGCCATCAGGGAGGGACAGGTTGAAGCTTTCTTT; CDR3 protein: CAIREGQVEAFF
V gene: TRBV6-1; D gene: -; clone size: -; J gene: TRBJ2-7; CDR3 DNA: TGTGCCAGCAGTAGAGAGGGAAGCTCCTACGAGCAGTACTTC; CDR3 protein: CASSREGSSYEQYF
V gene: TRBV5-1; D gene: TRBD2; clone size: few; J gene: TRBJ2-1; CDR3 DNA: TGCGCCAGCAGCCCCATCCCCGGGCTAGCGGGGGCCCTGCGGGATGAGCAGTTCTTC; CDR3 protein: CASSPIPGLAGALRDEQFF
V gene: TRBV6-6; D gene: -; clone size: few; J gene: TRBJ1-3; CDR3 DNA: TGTGCCAGCAGGCAGGCCTGGTCCTCTGGAAACACCATATATTTT; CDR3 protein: CASRQAWSSGNTIYF
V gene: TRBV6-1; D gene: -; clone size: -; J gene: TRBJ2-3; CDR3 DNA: TGTGCCAGCAGTGTAAACCGGGACTCTTTCGGAGATACGCAGTATTTT; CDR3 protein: CASSVNRDSFGDTQYF
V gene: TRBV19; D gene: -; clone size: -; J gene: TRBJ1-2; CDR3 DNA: TGTGCCAGTAGTATGGCCGGGACTAACTATGGCTACACCTTC; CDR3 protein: CASSMAGTNYGYTF
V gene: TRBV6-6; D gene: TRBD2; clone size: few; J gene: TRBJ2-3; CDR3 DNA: TGTGCCAGCCGGGGGGTTGGCACAGATACGCAGTATTTT; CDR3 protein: CASRGVGTDTQYF
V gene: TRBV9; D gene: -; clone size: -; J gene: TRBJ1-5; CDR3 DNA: TGTGCCAGCAGCATATCCTCAGGGTTCTCTCAGCCCCAGCATTTT; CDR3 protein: CASSISSGFSQPQHF
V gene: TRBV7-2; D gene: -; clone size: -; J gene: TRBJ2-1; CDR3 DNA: TGTGCCAGCAGCTTAAGACAGGGAGGTGGGCAGTTCTTC; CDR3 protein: CASSLRQGGGQFF
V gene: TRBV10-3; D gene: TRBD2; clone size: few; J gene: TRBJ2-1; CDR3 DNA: TGTGCCATCAGTGAAGGGGTAGCGGGGGGTCTAGAGCAGTTCTTC; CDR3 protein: CAISEGVAGGLEQFF
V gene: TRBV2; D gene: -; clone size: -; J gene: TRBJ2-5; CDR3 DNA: TGTGCCAGCAGTGGCCAGGGCGGTGAGACCCAGTACTTC; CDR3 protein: CASSGQGGETQYF
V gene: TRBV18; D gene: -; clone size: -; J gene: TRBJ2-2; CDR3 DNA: TGTGCCAGCTCACCTAAGACAGCGAACACCGGGGAGCTGTTTTTT; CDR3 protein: CASSPKTANTGELFF
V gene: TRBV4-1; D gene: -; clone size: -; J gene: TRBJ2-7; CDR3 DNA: TGCGCCAGCAGCCAAGTGCACAGTAGCTCCTACGAGCAGTACTTC; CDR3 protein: CASSQVHSSSYEQYF
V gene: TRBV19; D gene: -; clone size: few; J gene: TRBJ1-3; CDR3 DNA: TGTGCCAGTAGTATTCAGGACATCGGACGAAACACCATATATTTT; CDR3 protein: CASSIQDIGRNTIYF
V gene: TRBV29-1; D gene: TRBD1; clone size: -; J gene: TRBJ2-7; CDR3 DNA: TGCAGCGCTTCCCGAGGGGACAGGGGTCGGTCCTACGAGCAGTACTTC; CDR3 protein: CSASRGDRGRSYEQYF
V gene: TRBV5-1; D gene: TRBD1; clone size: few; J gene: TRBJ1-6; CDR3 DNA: TGCGCCAGCAGCCGAACCTACCGGGACAGGGATGGCTCACCCCTCCACTTT; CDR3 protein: CASSRTYRDRDGSPLHF
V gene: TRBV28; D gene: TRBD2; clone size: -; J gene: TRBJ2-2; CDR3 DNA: TGTGCCATCAGGACTAGCGGGAAAACCGGGGAGCTGTTTTTT; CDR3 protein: CAIRTSGKTGELFF
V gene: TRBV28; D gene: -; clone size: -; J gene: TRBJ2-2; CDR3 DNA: TGTGCCAGCAGTTACGGGAGTCCGAACACCGGGGAGCTGTTTTTT; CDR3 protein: CASSYGSPNTGELFF
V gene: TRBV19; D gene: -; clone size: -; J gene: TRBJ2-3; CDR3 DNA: TGTGCCAGTAGTATAGGCAGGATCGCAGATACGCAGTATTTT; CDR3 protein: CASSIGRIADTQYF
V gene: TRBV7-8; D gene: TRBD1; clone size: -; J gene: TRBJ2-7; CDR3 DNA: TGTGCCAGCAGTCCCGGGACAGGGATCTACGAGCAGTACTTC; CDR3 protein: CASSPGTGIYEQYF
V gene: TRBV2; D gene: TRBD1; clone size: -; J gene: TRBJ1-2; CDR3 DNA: TGTGCCAGCAGGGCTCTGGACAGGGACTATGGCTACACCTTC; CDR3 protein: CASRALDRDYGYTF
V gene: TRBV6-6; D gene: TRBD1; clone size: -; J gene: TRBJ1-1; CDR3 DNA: TGTGCCAGCAGTTACCACCGGGACAGAAACACTGAAGCTTTCTTT; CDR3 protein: CASSYHRDRNTEAFF
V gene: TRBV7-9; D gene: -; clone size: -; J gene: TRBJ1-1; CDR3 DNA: TGTGCCAGCAGCTCTAACACTGAAGCTTTCTTT; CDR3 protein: CASSSNTEAFF
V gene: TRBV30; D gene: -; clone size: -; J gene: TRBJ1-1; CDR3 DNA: TGTGCCTGGAGGGCCGGGACACTCAACACTGAAGCTTTCTTT; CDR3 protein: CAWRAGTLNTEAFF